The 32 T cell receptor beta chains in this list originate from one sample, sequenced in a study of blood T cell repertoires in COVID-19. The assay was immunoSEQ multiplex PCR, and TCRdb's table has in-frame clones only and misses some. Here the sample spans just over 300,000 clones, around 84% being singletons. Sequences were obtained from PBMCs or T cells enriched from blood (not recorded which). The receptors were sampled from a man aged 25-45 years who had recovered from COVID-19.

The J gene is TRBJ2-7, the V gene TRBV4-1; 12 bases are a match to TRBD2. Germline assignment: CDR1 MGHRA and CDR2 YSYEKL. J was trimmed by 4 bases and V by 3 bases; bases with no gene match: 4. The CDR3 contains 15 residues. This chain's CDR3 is CASSHLAGGGYEQYF. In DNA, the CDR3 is TGCGCCAGCAGCCACCTAGCGGGAGGGGGATACGAGCAGTACTTC.

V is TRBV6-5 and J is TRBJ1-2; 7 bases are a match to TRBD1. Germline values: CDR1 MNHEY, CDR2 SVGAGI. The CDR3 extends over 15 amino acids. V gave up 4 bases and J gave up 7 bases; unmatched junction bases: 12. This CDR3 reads CASSFGQDSQSGYTF. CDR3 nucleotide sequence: TGTGCCAGCAGTTTCGGACAGGACTCGCAAAGTGGCTACACCTTC.

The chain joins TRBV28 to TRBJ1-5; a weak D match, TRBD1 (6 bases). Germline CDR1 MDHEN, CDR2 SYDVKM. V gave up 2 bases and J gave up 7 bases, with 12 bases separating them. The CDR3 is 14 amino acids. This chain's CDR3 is CASSLGGAEQPQHF. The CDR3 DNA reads TGTGCCAGCAGTTTAGGGGGCGCAGAGCAGCCCCAGCATTTT.

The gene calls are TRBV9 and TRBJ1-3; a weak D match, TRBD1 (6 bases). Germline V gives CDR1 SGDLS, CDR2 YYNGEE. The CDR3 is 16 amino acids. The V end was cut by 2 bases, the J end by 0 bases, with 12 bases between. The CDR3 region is CASSVITGFSGNTIYF. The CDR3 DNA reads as TGTGCCAGCAGCGTTATCACAGGGTTCTCTGGAAACACCATATATTTT.

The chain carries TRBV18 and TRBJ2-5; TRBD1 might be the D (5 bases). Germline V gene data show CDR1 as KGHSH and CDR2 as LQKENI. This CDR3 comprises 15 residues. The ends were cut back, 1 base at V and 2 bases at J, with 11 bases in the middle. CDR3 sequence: CASSPRAQGQETQYF. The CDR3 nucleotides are TGTGCCAGCTCACCACGGGCCCAGGGACAAGAGACCCAGTACTTC.

CDR3 amino acids: CASSDLPVLRAPEAFF. DNA for the CDR3: TGTGCCAGCAGTGACTTACCGGTCCTACGTGCACCGGAAGCTTTCTTT. This chain connects TRBV6-4 to TRBJ1-1, with D hard to call. The V gene lost 1 base and the J gene lost 8 bases, with 20 bases spanning the gap. The CDR3 totals 16 residues. Germline values: CDR1 MRHNA, CDR2 SNTAGT.

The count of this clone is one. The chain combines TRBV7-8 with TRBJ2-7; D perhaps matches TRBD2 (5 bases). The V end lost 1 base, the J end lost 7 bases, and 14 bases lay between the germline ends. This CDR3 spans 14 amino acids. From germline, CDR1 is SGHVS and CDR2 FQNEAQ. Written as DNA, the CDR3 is TGTGCCAGCAGCTTAGATCCCGGGGTGAGGGAGCAGTACTTC. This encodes CASSLDPGVREQYF.

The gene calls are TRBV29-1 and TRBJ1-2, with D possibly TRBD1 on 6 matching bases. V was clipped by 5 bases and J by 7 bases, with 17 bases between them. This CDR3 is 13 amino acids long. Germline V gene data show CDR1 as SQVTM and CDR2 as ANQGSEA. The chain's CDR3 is CSVRGGDDGGYTF. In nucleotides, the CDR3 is TGCAGCGTTCGCGGGGGCGATGACGGTGGCTACACCTTC. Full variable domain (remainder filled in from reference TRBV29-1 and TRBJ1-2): SAVISQKPSRDICQRGTSLTIQCQVDSQVTMMFWYRQQPGQSLTLIATANQGSEATYESGFVIDKFPISRPNLTFSTLTVSNMSPEDSSIYLCSVRGGDDGGYTFGSGTRLTVV.

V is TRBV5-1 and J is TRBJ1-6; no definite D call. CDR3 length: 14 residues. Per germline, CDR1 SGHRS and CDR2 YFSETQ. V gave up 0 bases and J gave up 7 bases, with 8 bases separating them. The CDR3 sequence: CASSLGERNSPLHF. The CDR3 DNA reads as TGCGCCAGCAGCTTGGGGGAGCGAAATTCACCCCTCCACTTT.

CDR3 protein: CASSEKGEWTEAFF. In DNA, the CDR3 is TGTGCCAGCAGTGAGAAGGGGGAGTGGACTGAAGCTTTCTTT. The chain links TRBV6-1 to TRBJ1-1, with D possibly TRBD1 on 6 matching bases. Per the germline V gene, CDR1 is MNHNS and CDR2 is SASEGT. Trimming removed 3 bases at V and 5 bases at J, with 13 bases between. The CDR3 length is 14 residues.

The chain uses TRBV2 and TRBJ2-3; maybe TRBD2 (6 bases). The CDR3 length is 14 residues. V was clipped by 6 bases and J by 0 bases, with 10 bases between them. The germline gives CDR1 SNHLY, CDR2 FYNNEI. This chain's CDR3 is CASSLATSTDTQYF. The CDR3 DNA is TGTGCCAGCAGCCTAGCGACAAGCACAGATACGCAGTATTTT.

The CDR3 protein is CASREGALSNQPQHF. DNA of the CDR3: TGTGCCAGCAGAGAGGGAGCCTTAAGCAATCAGCCCCAGCATTTT. This chain links TRBV27 with TRBJ1-5; D remains ambiguous. Trimming stripped 6 bases from V and 1 base from J, with 13 bases between. Germline loops: CDR1 MNHEY, CDR2 SMNVEV (reference sequence). CDR3 size: 15 residues.

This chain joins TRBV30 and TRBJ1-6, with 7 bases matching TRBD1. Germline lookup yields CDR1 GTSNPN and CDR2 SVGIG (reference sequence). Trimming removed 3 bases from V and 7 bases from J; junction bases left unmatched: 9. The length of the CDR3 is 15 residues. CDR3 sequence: CAWSATGIANSPLHF. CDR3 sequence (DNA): TGTGCCTGGAGCGCGACAGGGATTGCAAATTCACCCCTCCACTTT.

CDR3 region: CASSLSAGLVEQYF. The CDR3 nucleotides read TGCGCCAGCAGCTTGTCAGCGGGGTTGGTCGAGCAGTACTTC. J is TRBJ2-7 and V is TRBV5-1; 7 bases match TRBD2. V lost 1 base, J lost 6 bases, and 7 bases stayed unmatched. Germline lookup yields CDR1 SGHRS and CDR2 YFSETQ. The CDR3 is 14 residues long.

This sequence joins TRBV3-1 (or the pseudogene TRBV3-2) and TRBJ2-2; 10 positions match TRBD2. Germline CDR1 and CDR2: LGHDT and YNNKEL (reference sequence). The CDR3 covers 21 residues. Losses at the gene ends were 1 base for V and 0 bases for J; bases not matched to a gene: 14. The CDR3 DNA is TGTGCCAGCAGCCAAGGTTGGAGGCTAGCGGGGGCTATAGCGAACACCGGGGAGCTGTTTTTT. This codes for CASSQGWRLAGAIANTGELFF.

CDR3 coding DNA: TGTGCCAGCAGCTTGGAACTAGCGGTGCTCCCTAGCACAGATACGCAGTATTTT. Translation gives CASSLELAVLPSTDTQYF. The chain is built from TRBV5-4 and TRBJ2-3; 8 bases are shared with TRBD2. The length of the CDR3 is 18 residues. Trimming removed 0 bases from V and 0 bases from J; junction bases left unmatched: 9. The V gene's germline CDR1 is SGHNT and CDR2 YYREEE (reference sequence).

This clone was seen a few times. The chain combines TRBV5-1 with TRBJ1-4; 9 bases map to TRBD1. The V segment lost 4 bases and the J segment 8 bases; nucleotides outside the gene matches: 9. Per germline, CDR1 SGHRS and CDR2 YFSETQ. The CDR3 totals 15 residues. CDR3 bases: TGCGCCAGCAGCGGGACCGGGACAGGGCCCGAAAAACTGTTTTTT. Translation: CASSGTGTGPEKLFF.

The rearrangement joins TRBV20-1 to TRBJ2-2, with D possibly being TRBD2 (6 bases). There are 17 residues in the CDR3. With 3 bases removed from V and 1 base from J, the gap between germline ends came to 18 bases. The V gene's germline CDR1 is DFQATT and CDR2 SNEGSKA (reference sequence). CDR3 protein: CSASIETLGGNTGELFF. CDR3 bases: TGCAGTGCTAGTATAGAAACCCTCGGGGGGAACACCGGGGAGCTGTTTTTT.

The CDR3 DNA reads TGCAGCGCAGCTACAGGGGGCGCGGGTCAGCCCCAGCATTTT. It yields the protein CSAATGGAGQPQHF. The chain carries TRBV29-1 and TRBJ1-5; 9 bases align to TRBD1. The germline V gene encodes CDR1 SQVTM and CDR2 ANQGSEA. Trimming at V came to 7 bases and at J to 6 bases, leaving 10 bases not matched to a gene. This CDR3 is 14 amino acids long.

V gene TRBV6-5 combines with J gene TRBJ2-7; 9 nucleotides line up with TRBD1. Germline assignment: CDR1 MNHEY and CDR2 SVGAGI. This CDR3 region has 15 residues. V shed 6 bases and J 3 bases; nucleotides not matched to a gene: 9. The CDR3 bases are TGTGCCAGCAGACCGGGACAGGGTTACCTCTACGAGCAGTACTTC. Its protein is CASRPGQGYLYEQYF.

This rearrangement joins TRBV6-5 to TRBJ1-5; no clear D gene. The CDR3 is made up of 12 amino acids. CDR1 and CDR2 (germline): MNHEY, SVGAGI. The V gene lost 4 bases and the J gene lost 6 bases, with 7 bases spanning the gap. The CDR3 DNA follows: TGTGCCAGCAGTTCACTTGGTCAGCCCCAGCATTTT. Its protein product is CASSSLGQPQHF.

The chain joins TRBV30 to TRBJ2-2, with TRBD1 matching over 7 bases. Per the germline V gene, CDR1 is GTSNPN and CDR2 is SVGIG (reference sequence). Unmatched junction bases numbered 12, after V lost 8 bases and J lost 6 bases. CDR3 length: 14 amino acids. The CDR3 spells CAATYSQGAGELFF. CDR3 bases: TGTGCCGCTACTTATTCGCAGGGGGCCGGGGAGCTGTTTTTT.

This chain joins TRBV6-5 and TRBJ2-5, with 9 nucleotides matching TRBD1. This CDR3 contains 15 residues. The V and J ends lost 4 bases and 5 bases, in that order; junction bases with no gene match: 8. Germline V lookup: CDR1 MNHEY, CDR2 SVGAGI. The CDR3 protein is CASSSPGQGRETQYF. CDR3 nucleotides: TGTGCCAGCAGTTCACCGGGACAGGGCAGGGAGACCCAGTACTTC.

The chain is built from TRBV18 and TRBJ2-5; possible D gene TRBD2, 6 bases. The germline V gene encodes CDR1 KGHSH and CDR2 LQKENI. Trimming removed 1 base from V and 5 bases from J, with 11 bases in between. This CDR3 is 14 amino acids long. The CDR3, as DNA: TGTGCCAGCTCACCACGGAGGGAGGTGGAGACCCAGTACTTC. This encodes CASSPRREVETQYF.

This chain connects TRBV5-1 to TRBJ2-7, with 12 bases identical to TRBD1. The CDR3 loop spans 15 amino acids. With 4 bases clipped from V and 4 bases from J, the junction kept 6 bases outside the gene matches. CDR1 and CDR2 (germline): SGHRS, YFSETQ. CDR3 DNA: TGCGCCAGCAGCCCTGGGACAGGGGGCAGTTACGAGCAGTACTTC. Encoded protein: CASSPGTGGSYEQYF.

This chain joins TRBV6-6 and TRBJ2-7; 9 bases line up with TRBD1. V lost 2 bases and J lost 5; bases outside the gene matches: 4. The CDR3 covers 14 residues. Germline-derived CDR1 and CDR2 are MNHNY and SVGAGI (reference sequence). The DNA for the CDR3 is TGTGCCAGCAGTTACACGGACAGGGGTCACGAGCAGTACTTC. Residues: CASSYTDRGHEQYF.

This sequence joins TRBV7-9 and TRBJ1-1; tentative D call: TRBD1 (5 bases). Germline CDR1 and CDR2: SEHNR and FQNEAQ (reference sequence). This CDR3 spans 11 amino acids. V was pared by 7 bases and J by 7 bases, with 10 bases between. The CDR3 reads CASTGGGEAFF. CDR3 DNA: TGTGCCAGCACCGGCGGGGGTGAAGCTTTCTTT. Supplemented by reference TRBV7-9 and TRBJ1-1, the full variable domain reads DTGVSQNPRHKITKRGQNVTFRCDPISEHNRLYWYRQTLGQGPEFLTYFQNEAQLEKSRLLSDRFSAERPKGSFSTLEIQRTEQGDSAMYLCASTGGGEAFFGQGTRLTVV.

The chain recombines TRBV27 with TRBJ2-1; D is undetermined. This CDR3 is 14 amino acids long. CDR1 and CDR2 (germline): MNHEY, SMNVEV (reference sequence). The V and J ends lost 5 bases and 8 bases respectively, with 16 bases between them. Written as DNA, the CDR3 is TGTGCCAGCAGTAGACTTCCCCCGCCCGATGAGCAGTTCTTC. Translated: CASSRLPPPDEQFF.

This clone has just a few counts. The CDR3 nucleotides are TGTGCCAGCAGTGAAGAGGCAGGAGGTCGCTACGAGCAGTACTTC. Protein product: CASSEEAGGRYEQYF. J is TRBJ2-7 and V is TRBV6-1, with D perhaps matching TRBD2 (5 bases). CDR1 is MNHNS, CDR2 SASEGT, per germline. V was clipped by 1 base and J by 3 bases, with 13 bases between them. The CDR3 loop spans 15 amino acids.

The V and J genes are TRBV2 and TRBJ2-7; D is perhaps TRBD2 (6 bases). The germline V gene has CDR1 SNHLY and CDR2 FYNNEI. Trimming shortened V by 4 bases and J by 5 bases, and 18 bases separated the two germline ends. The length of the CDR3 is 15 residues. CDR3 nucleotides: TGTGCCAGCAGTGGACAGCGGGCAGGGCCGAACGAGCAGTACTTC. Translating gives CASSGQRAGPNEQYF.

The CDR3 DNA is TGTGCCAGCAGTGAAGGGGCAGGGGGTTCCTACGAGCAGTACTTC. Translation gives CASSEGAGGSYEQYF. The chain combines TRBV6-1 with TRBJ2-7; 7 nucleotides match TRBD1. Germline V gene data show CDR1 as MNHNS and CDR2 as SASEGT. The V gene end was trimmed by 1 base and the J gene end by 1 base; junction bases not matched to a gene: 4. There are 15 residues in the CDR3.

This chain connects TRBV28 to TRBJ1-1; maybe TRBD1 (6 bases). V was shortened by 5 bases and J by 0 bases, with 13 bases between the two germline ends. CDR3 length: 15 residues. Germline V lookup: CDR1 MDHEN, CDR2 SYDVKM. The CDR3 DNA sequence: TGTGCCAGCAGTGCCCGGACAGCACTGAACACTGAAGCTTTCTTT. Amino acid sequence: CASSARTALNTEAFF.